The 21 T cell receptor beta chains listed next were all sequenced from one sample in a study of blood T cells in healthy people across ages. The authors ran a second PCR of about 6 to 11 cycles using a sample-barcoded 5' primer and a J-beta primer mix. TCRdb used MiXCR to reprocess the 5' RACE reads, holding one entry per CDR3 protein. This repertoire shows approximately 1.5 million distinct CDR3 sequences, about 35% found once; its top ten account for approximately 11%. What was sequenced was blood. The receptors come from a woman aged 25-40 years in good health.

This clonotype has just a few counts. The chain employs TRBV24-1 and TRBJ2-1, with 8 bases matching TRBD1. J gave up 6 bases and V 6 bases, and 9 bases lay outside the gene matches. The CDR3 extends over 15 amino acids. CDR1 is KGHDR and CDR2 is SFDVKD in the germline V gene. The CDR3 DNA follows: TGTGCCACCAGTCAAGCCGGGACAGGTTCCAATGAGCAGTTCTTC. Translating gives CATSQAGTGSNEQFF.

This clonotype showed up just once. In nucleotides, the CDR3 is TGTGCCAGCAGTACGCCCACAGGTTATGGGTTTGGCGAGCAGTACTTC. Translated: CASSTPTGYGFGEQYF. The chain has TRBV28 and TRBJ2-7; the D gene is possibly TRBD1 (5 bases). The CDR3 length is 16 residues. Trimming stripped 5 bases from V and 6 bases from J, with 23 bases between. In germline, CDR1 is MDHEN, CDR2 SYDVKM.

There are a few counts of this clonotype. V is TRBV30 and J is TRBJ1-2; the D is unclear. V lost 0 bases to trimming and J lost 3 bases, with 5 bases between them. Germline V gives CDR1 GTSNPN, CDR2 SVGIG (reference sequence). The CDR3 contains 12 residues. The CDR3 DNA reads TGTGCCTGGAGTGTACATTACTATGGCTACACCTTC. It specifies CAWSVHYYGYTF. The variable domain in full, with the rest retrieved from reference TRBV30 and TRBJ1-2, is SQTIHQWPATLVQPVGSPLSLECTVEGTSNPNLYWYRQAAGRGLQLLFYSVGIGQISSEVPQNLSASRPQDRQFILSSKKLLLSDSGFYLCAWSVHYYGYTFGSGTRLTVV.

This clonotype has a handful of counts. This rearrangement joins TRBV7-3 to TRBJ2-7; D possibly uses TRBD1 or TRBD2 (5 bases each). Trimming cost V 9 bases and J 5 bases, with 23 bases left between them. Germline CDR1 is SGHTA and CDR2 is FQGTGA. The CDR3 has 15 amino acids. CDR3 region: CASSEGMAGLNEQYF. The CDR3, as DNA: TGTGCCAGTAGCGAAGGAATGGCAGGGCTGAACGAGCAGTACTTC.

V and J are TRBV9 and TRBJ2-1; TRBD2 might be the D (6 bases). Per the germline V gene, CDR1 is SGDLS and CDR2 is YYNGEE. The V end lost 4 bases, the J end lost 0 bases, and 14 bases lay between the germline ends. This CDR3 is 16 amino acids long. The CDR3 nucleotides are TGTGCCAGCAGCCCCGGAGGGTGGGGCTCCTACAATGAGCAGTTCTTC. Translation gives CASSPGGWGSYNEQFF.

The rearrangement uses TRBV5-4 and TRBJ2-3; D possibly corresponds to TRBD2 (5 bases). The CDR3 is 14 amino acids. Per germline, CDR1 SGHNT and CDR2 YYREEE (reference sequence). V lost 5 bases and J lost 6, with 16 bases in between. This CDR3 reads CASSSDYSQDTQYF. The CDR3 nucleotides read TGTGCCAGCAGTTCAGACTATTCGCAGGATACGCAGTATTTT.

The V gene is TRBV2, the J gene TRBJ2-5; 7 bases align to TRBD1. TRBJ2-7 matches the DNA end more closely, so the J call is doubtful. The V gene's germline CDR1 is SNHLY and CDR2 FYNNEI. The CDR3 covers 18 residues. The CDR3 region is CASSETEGGQKLDHEQYF. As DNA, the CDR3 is TGTGCCAGCAGTGAGACGGAAGGGGGACAGAAACTTGACCACGAGCAGTACTTC.

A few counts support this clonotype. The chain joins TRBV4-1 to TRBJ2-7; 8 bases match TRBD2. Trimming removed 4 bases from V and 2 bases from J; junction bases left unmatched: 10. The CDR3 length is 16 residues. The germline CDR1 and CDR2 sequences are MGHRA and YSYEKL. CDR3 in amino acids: CASSPTPRGDTYEQYF. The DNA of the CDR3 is TGCGCCAGCAGCCCCACCCCGCGGGGGGATACCTACGAGCAGTACTTC.

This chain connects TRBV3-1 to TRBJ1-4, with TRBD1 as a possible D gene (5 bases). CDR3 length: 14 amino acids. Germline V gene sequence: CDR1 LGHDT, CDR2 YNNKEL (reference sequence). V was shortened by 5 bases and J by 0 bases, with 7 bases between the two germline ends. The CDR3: CASSYRSTNEKLFF. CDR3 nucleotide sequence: TGTGCCAGCAGCTACAGGTCAACTAATGAAAAACTGTTTTTT.

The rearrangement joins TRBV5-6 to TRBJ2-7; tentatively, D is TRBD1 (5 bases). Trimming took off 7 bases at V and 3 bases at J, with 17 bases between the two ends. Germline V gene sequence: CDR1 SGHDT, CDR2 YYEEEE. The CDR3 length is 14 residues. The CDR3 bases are TGTGCCAGCGGCCAAACTGACAGCAGCTACGAGCAGTACTTC. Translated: CASGQTDSSYEQYF.

The CDR3: CASSPGQGLGGEQFF. CDR3 nucleotides: TGCGCCAGCAGCCCGGGACAGGGGCTCGGGGGTGAGCAGTTCTTC. The V gene is TRBV5-1, the J gene TRBJ2-1; TRBD1 agrees at 10 bases. The germline V gene encodes CDR1 SGHRS and CDR2 YFSETQ. CDR3 size: 15 residues. The trim removed 4 bases at V and 9 bases at J, leaving 10 bases unmatched.

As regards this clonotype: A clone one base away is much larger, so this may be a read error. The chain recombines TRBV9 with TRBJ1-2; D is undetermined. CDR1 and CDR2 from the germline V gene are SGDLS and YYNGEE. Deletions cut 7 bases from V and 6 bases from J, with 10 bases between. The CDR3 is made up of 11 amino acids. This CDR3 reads CASGGKDGYTF. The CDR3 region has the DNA TGTGCCAGCGGCGGTAAAGATGGCTACACCTTC.

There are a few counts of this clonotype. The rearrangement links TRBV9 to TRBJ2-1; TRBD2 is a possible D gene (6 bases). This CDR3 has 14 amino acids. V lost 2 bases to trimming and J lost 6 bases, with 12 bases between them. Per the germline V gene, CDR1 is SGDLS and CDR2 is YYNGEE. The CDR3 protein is CASSVPTSINEQFF. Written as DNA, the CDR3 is TGTGCCAGCAGCGTCCCGACTAGTATCAATGAGCAGTTCTTC.

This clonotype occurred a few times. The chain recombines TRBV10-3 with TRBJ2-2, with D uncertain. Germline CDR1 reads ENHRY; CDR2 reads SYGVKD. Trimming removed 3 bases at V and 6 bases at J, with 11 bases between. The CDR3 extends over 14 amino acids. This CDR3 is CAISDSPGAGELFF. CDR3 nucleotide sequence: TGTGCCATCAGTGACTCCCCGGGCGCCGGGGAGCTGTTTTTT.

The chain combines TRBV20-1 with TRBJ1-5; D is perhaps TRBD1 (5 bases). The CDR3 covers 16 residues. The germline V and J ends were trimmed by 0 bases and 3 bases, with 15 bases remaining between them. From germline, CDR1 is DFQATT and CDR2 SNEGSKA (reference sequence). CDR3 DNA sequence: TGCAGTGCTAGAGATGGGGCGGGGTACCACAATCAGCCCCAGCATTTT. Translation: CSARDGAGYHNQPQHF.

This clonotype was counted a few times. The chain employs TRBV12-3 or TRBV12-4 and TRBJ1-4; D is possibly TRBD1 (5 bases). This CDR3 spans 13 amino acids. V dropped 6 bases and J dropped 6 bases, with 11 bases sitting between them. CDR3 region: CASSGGFDEKLFF. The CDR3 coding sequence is TGTGCCAGCAGCGGGGGGTTTGATGAAAAACTGTTTTTT.

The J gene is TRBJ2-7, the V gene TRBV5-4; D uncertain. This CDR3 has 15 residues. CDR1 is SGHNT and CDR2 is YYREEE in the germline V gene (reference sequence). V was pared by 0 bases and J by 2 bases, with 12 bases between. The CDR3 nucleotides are TGTGCCAGCAGCTTGGTTTCAGTTTCTCCCTACGAGCAGTACTTC. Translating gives CASSLVSVSPYEQYF. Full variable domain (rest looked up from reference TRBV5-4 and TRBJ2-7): ETGVTQSPTHLIKTRGQQVTLRCSSQSGHNTVSWYQQALGQGPQFIFQYYREEENGRGNFPPRFSGLQFPNYSSELNVNALELDDSALYLCASSLVSVSPYEQYFGPGTRLTVT.

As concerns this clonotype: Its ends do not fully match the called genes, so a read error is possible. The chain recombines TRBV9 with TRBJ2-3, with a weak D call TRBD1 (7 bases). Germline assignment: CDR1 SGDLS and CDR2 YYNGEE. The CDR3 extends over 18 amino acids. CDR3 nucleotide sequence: TGTGCCAGCAGCGTAGTCGGACCAAGTGGAGGGGGGACAGATATGCAGTATTTT. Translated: CASSVVGPSGGGTDMQYF.

CDR3 sequence reads: CSATGLAGGRNEQFF. CDR3 DNA: TGCAGTGCTACGGGACTAGCGGGGGGGCGCAATGAGCAGTTCTTC. This chain links TRBV20-1 with TRBJ2-1, with 16 bases aligning to TRBD2. The germline gives CDR1 DFQATT, CDR2 SNEGSKA (reference sequence). The trim removed 4 bases at V and 6 bases at J, leaving 3 bases unmatched. The CDR3 has 15 amino acids.

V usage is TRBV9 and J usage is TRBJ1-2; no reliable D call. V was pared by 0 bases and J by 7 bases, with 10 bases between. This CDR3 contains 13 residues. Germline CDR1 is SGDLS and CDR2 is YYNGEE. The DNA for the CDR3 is TGTGCCAGCAGCGTAGTTTTAAGCGGTGGCTACACCTTC. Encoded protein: CASSVVLSGGYTF.

The CDR3 region has the DNA TGCAGCGTTCCCAGGGGTCTTAACTATGGCTACACCTTC. It specifies CSVPRGLNYGYTF. The V gene is TRBV29-1, the J gene TRBJ1-2; possibly TRBD1 for D (6 bases). Germline-derived CDR1 and CDR2 are SQVTM and ANQGSEA. The V and J ends lost 5 bases and 1 base respectively, with 11 bases between them. The CDR3 has 13 amino acids.